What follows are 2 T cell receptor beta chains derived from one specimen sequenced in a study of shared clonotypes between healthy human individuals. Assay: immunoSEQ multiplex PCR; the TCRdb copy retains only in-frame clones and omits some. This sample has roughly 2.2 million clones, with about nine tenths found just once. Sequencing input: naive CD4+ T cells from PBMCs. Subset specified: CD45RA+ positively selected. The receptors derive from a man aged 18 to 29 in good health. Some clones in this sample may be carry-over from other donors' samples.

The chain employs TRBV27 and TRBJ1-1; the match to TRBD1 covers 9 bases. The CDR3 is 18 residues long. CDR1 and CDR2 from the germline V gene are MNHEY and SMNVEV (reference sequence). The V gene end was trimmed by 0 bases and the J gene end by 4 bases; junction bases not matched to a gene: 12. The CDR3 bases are TGTGCCAGCAGTTTATCGATTGGGGGGACAGGGCGGGCCACTGAAGCTTTCTTT. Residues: CASSLSIGGTGRATEAFF.

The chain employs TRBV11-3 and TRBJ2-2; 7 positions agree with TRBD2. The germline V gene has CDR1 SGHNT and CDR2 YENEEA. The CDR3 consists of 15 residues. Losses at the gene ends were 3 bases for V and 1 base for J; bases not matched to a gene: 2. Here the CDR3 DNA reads TGTGCCAGCAGCTTCGGCGGGGGGAACACCGGGGAGCTGTTTTTT. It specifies CASSFGGGNTGELFF.